The T cell receptor (beta chain) described here comes from a study of T cells in Graves' hyperthyroidism and ophthalmopathy. CDR3 length: 19 amino acids. The V segment lost 3 bases and the J segment 4 bases; nucleotides outside the gene matches: 14. Germline assignment: CDR1 SNHLY and CDR2 FYNNEI. Amplified TCR beta CDR3 regions derived from RNA transcripts. HTBI primers were employed in a first-round RT-PCR of the TCR CDR3. TCRdb fed the multiplex PCR reads into MiXCR, producing one record per CDR3 protein. The table lists about 690,000 distinct CDR3 sequences, around a sixth of them singletons, with less than 20% in the top ten.

The sequence was collected from a man aged 45-65 years with Graves' hyperthyroidism. The sample comprised blood. V is TRBV2 and J is TRBJ2-5, with TRBD2 matching 13 bases. CDR3 in amino acids: CASSEGLAGRLYKGETQYF. The CDR3 bases are TGTGCCAGCAGTGAGGGACTAGCGGGAAGGTTGTATAAAGGAGAGACCCAGTACTTC.